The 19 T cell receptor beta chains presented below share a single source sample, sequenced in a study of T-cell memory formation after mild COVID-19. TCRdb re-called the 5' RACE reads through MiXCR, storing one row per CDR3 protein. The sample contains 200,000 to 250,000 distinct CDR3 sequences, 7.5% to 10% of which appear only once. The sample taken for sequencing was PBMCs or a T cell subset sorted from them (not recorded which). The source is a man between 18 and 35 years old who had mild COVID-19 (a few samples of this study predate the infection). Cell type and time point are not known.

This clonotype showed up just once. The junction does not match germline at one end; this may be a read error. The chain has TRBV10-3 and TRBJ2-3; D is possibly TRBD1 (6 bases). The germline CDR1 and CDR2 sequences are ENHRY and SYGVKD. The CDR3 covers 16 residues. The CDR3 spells CAISEPSVGARDTQCF. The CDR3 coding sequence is TGTGCCATCAGTGAGCCCTCGGTGGGGGCCAGAGATACGCAGTGTTTT.

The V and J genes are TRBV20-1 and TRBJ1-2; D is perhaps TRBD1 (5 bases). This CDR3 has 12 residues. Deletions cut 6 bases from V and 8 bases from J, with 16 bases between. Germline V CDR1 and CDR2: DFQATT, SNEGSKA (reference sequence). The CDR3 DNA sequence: TGCAGTGCCCTGGGCCTTCGGGGGGGCTACACCTTC. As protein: CSALGLRGGYTF.

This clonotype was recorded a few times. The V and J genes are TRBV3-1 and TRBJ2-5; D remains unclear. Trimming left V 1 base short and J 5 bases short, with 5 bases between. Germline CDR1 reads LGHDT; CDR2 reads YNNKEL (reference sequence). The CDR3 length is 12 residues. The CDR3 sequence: CASSQGWETQYF. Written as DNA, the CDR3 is TGTGCCAGCAGCCAAGGATGGGAGACCCAGTACTTC.

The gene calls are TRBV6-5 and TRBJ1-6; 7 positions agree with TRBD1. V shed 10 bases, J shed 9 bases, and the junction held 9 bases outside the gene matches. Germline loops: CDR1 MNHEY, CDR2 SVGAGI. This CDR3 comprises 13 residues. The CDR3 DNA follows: TGTGCCACCCGGTGGGAGGGGGCTTCACCCCTCCACTTT. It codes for CATRWEGASPLHF.

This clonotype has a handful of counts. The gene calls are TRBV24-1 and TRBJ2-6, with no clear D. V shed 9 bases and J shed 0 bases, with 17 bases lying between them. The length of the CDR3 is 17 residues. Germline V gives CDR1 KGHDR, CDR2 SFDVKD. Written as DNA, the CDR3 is TGTGCCACCTTCGGCTCCCGAAGCGTCTCTGGGGCCAACGTCCTGACTTTC. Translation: CATFGSRSVSGANVLTF.

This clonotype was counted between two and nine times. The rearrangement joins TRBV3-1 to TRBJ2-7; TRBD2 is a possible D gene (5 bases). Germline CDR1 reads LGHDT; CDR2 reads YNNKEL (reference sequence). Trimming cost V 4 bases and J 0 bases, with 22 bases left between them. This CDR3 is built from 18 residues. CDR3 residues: CASSRGSDPLPSSYEQYV. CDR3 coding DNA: TGTGCCAGCAGCCGCGGGTCGGACCCGCTCCCCAGCTCCTACGAGCAGTACGTC.

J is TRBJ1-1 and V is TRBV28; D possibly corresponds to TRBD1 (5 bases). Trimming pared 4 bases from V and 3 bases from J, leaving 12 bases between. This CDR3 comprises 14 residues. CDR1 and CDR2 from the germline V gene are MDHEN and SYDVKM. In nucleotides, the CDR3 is TGTGCCAGCAGTTCCGGGGGGTTGGACACTGAAGCTTTCTTT. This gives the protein CASSSGGLDTEAFF.

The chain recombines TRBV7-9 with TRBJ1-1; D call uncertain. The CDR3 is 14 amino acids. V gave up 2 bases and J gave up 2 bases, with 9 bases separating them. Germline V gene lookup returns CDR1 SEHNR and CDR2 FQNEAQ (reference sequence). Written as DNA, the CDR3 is TGTGCCAGCAGCTTATTCTCTGGAAACACTGAAGCTTTCTTT. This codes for CASSLFSGNTEAFF.

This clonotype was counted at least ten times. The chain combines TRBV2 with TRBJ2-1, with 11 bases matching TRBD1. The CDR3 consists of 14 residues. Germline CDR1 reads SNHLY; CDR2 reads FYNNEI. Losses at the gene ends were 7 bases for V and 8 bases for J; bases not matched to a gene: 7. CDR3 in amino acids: CASNGQGAHYEQFF. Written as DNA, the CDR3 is TGTGCCAGCAACGGACAGGGGGCGCATTATGAGCAGTTCTTC.

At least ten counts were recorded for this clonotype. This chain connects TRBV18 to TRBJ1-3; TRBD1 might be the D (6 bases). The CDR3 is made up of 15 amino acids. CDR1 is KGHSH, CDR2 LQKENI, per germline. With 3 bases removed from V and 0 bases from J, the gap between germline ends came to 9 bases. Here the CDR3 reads CASSPEQGSGNTIYF. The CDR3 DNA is TGTGCCAGCTCACCTGAACAGGGCTCTGGAAACACCATATATTTT.

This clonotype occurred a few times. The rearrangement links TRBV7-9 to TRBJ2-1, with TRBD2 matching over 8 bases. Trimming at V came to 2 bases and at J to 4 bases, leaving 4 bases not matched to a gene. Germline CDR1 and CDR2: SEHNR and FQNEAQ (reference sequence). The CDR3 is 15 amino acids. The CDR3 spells CASSLMAGGYNEQFF. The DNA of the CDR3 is TGTGCCAGCAGCTTAATGGCGGGGGGATACAATGAGCAGTTCTTC.

In DNA, the CDR3 is TGTGCCATCAGTGAGTATGGTCAGACCGGCGGCTACACCTTC. It specifies CAISEYGQTGGYTF. This rearrangement joins TRBV10-3 to TRBJ1-2; D unclear. The CDR3 has 14 residues. Germline V gene sequence: CDR1 ENHRY, CDR2 SYGVKD. The germline V and J ends were trimmed by 1 base and 8 bases, with 14 bases remaining between them.

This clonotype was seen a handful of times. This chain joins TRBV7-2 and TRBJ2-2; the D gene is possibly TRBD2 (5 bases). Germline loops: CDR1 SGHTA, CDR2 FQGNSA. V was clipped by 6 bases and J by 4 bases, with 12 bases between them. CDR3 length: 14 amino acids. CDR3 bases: TGTGCCAGCAGTACTAGTTTTGTCACCGGGGAGCTGTTTTTT. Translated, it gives CASSTSFVTGELFF.

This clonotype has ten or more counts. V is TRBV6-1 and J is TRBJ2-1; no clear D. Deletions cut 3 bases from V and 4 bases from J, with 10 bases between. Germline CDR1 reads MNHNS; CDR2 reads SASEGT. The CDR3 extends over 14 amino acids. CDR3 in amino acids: CASSDPGSYNEQFF. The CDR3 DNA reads TGTGCCAGCAGTGACCCCGGCTCATACAATGAGCAGTTCTTC.

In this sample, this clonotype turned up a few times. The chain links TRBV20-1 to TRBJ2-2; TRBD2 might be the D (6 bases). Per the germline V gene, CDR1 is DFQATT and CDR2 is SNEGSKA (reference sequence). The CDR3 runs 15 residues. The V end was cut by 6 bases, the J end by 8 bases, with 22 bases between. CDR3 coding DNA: TGCAGTGCGAAGTCGGTAGCGGAAGCACCGGGGGAGCTGTTTTTT. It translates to CSAKSVAEAPGELFF.

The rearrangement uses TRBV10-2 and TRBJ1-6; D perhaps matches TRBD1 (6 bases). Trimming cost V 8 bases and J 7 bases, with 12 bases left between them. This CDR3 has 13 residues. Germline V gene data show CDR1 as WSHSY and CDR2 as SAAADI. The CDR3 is CASRRGGNSPLHF. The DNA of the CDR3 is TGCGCCAGCCGAAGGGGGGGGAATTCACCCCTCCACTTT.

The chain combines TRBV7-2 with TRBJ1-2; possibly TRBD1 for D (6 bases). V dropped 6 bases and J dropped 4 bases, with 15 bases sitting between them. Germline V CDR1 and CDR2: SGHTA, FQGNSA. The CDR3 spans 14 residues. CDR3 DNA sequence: TGTGCCAGCAGGACCCAGGGGCGCAGCTATGGCTACACCTTC. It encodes CASRTQGRSYGYTF.

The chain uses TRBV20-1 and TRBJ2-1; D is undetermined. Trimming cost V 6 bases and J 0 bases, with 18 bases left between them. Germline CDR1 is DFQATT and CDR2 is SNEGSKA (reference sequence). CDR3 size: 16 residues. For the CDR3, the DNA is TGCAGTGCCCCAGGTCCCCCGATGGGCTCCTACAATGAGCAGTTCTTC. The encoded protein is CSAPGPPMGSYNEQFF.

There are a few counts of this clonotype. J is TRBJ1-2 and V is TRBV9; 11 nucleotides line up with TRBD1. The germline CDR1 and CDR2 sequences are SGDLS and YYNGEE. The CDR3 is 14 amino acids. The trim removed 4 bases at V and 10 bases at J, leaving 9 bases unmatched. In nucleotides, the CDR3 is TGTGCCAGCAGCCAAGTGGACAGGGGGCTTTCCTACACCTTC. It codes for CASSQVDRGLSYTF. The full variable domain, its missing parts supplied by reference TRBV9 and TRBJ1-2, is DSGVTQTPKHLITATGQRVTLRCSPRSGDLSVYWYQQSLDQGLQFLIQYYNGEERAKGNILERFSAQQFPDLHSELNLSSLELGDSALYFCASSQVDRGLSYTFGSGTRLTVV.